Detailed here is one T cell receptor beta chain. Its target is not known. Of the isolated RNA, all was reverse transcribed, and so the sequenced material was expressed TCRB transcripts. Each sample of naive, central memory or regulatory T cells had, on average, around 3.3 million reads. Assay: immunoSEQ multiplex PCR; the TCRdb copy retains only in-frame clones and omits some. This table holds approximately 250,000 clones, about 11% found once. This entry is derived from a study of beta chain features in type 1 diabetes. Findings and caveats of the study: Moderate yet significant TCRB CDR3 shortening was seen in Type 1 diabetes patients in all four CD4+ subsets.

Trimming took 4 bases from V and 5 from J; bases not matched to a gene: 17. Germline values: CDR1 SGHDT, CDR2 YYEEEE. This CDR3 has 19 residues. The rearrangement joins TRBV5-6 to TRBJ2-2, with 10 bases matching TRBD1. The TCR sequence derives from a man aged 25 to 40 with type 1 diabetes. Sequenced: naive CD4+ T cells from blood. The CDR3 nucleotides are TGTGCCAGCAGCCGTAGGGACAGGGGACAGGTCGTTCAAACCGGGGAGCTGTTTTTT. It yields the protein CASSRRDRGQVVQTGELFF.